This T cell receptor (beta chain) was sequenced during a study of control samples from healthy donors and cancer patients. The germline V and J ends were trimmed by 6 bases and 2 bases, with 10 bases remaining between them. Germline CDR1 is MNHEY and CDR2 is SVGEGT. CDR3 length equals 13 residues. The repertoire was sequenced with immunoSEQ multiplex PCR; TCRdb's copy has only in-frame clones and lacks some. The table for this sample gives about 190,000 clones. Input material: blood. The chain combines TRBV6-2 or TRBV6-3 with TRBJ1-2, with D uncertain. This clonotype originated in a woman in her 30s in good health. The CDR3 DNA is TGTGCCAGCAGCCCAGACCCGAACTATGGCTACACCTTC. Translation gives CASSPDPNYGYTF.